The 29 T cell receptor beta chains listed next were all sequenced from one sample in a study of cytomegalovirus exposure and HLA in healthy donors. The PCR employed 60 Vbeta primers together with 13 Jbeta primers. Assay used: immunoSEQ multiplex PCR; TCRdb lists only in-frame clones, some missing. The data show 150,000 to 200,000 clones, 80% to 90% seen once. The specimen sequenced was PBMCs. These receptor sequences come from a woman between 18 and 29 years old in good health and CMV-seronegative.

This clone was detected a few times. V is TRBV2 and J is TRBJ2-3; 12 nucleotides agree with TRBD2. The V and J ends lost 9 bases and 2 bases, in that order; junction bases with no gene match: 12. Germline V gene data show CDR1 as SNHLY and CDR2 as FYNNEI. This CDR3 is built from 17 residues. DNA for the CDR3: TGTGCCAGAAACGGGGCACTAGCGGGAGGTAACACAGATACGCAGTATTTT. Its protein is CARNGALAGGNTDTQYF.

The CDR3 sequence is CAWSMDSAYEQYF. In DNA, the CDR3 is TGTGCCTGGAGTATGGACAGTGCCTACGAGCAGTACTTC. The genes are TRBV30 and TRBJ2-7; possible D gene TRBD1, 6 bases. The ends were cut back, 2 bases at V and 2 bases at J, with 10 bases in the middle. This CDR3 is built from 13 residues. Looked up from germline, CDR1 is GTSNPN and CDR2 is SVGIG (reference sequence).

The DNA for the CDR3 is TGTGCCAGCAGTTACTCCCGGACAGCCTGGGAGCAGTACTTC. This codes for CASSYSRTAWEQYF. This sequence joins TRBV6-5 and TRBJ2-5; perhaps TRBD1 as D (6 bases). Trimming shortened V by 0 bases and J by 11 bases, and 16 bases separated the two germline ends. The CDR3 covers 14 residues. The germline CDR1 and CDR2 sequences are MNHEY and SVGAGI.

The J gene is TRBJ2-6, the V gene TRBV5-5; weak D call: TRBD1 (6 bases). The CDR3 covers 16 residues. Trimming removed 4 bases at V and 2 bases at J, with 13 bases between. The germline V gene encodes CDR1 SGHKS and CDR2 YYEKEE (reference sequence). In DNA form, the CDR3 reads TGTGCCAGCAGCCCACTCGCAGGGGCTGGGGCCAACGTCCTGACTTTC. Protein sequence: CASSPLAGAGANVLTF.

The chain carries TRBV28 and TRBJ1-4; no clear D gene. The V end lost 3 bases, the J end lost 7 bases, and 3 bases lay between the germline ends. In germline, CDR1 is MDHEN, CDR2 SYDVKM. The CDR3 is made up of 11 amino acids. The CDR3 DNA reads TGTGCCAGCAGTTTGAGTGAAAAACTGTTTTTT. This gives the protein CASSLSEKLFF.

The rearrangement links TRBV6-4 to TRBJ1-2; 10 nucleotides match TRBD1. Germline V gene lookup returns CDR1 MRHNA and CDR2 SNTAGT. With V trimmed by 5 bases and J by 0 bases, 15 bases remained unmatched. The length of the CDR3 is 19 residues. Here the CDR3 DNA reads TGTGCCAGCAGTCCCTTCCGAGGGACAGGGGAGTCGGCTAACTATGGCTACACCTTC. Its protein product is CASSPFRGTGESANYGYTF.

The chain joins TRBV5-1 to TRBJ2-1; D call uncertain. The CDR3 has 14 residues. Deletions cut 0 bases from V and 3 bases from J, with 7 bases between. CDR1 and CDR2 from the germline V gene are SGHRS and YFSETQ. CDR3 protein: CASSLDASYNEQFF. The CDR3 DNA reads TGCGCCAGCAGCTTGGATGCTAGCTACAATGAGCAGTTCTTC.

This clone was seen only a few times. V is TRBV9 and J is TRBJ2-5; 10 nucleotides line up with TRBD2. CDR3 length equals 17 residues. Germline loops: CDR1 SGDLS, CDR2 YYNGEE. Trimming took 0 bases from V and 2 from J; bases not matched to a gene: 7. CDR3 amino acids: CASSVGGLAGEQETQYF. In DNA form, the CDR3 reads TGTGCCAGCAGCGTAGGTGGGCTAGCGGGGGAACAAGAGACCCAGTACTTC.

This clone showed up just a few times. The chain carries TRBV6-6 and TRBJ2-2, with TRBD2 matching 13 bases. The germline V gene has CDR1 MNHNY and CDR2 SVGAGI (reference sequence). The ends lost 10 bases at V and 6 bases at J; junction bases unmatched: 8. The CDR3 covers 15 residues. CDR3 sequence: CATRPGLAGSGELFF. CDR3 bases: TGTGCCACCAGACCGGGACTAGCGGGATCCGGGGAGCTGTTTTTT.

This rearrangement joins TRBV6-1 to TRBJ2-7; TRBD1 is a possible D gene (5 bases). Deletions cut 2 bases from V and 3 bases from J, with 11 bases between. Per germline, CDR1 MNHNS and CDR2 SASEGT. The CDR3 is 14 residues long. Here the CDR3 reads CASSENRQYYEQYF. The CDR3 DNA reads TGTGCCAGCAGTGAAAATCGACAGTACTACGAGCAGTACTTC.

The chain joins TRBV27 to TRBJ1-1; D not resolved. This CDR3 spans 14 amino acids. V gave up 3 bases and J gave up 8 bases, with 16 bases separating them. From germline, CDR1 is MNHEY and CDR2 SMNVEV (reference sequence). The CDR3, as DNA: TGTGCCAGCAGTTTCAGATGGGCCGCGGGGGAAGCTTTCTTT. Protein product: CASSFRWAAGEAFF.

The chain couples TRBV23-1 to TRBJ1-1, with no clear D. TRBV23-1 is an ORF, with its function uncertain. This CDR3 is 18 amino acids long. Trimming pared 5 bases from V and 1 base from J, leaving 23 bases between. The CDR3 protein is CASSEGCRIELPNTEAFF. The CDR3 bases are TGCGCCAGCAGTGAGGGATGCAGGATAGAACTACCGAACACTGAAGCTTTCTTT.

This clone was found once. V and J are TRBV11-2 and TRBJ1-1; maybe TRBD1 (5 bases). The CDR3 consists of 15 residues. Deletions cut 1 base from V and 4 bases from J, with 13 bases between. Germline-derived CDR1 and CDR2 are SGHAT and FQNNGV. CDR3: CASSLGRGSRTEAFF. In nucleotides, the CDR3 is TGTGCCAGCAGCTTAGGAAGGGGCTCGCGCACTGAAGCTTTCTTT.

The chain recombines TRBV5-4 with TRBJ2-7, with 9 nucleotides matching TRBD2. This CDR3 has 17 amino acids. CDR1 is SGHNT and CDR2 is YYREEE in the germline V gene (reference sequence). The V and J ends lost 3 bases and 3 bases, in that order; junction bases with no gene match: 13. The chain's CDR3 is CASSSDMREGPLYEQYF. CDR3 in DNA: TGTGCCAGCAGCTCGGACATGCGGGAGGGCCCTCTCTACGAGCAGTACTTC.

The gene calls are TRBV29-1 and TRBJ2-1, with 9 positions matching TRBD2. The CDR3 consists of 13 residues. Germline V CDR1 and CDR2: SQVTM, ANQGSEA. V lost 3 bases to trimming and J lost 3 bases; unmatched junction nucleotides: 0. As DNA, the CDR3 is TGCAGCGTTGAGACTAGCGGCTACAATGAGCAGTTCTTC. This sequence encodes CSVETSGYNEQFF.

The chain couples TRBV18 to TRBJ2-5; 7 nucleotides align to TRBD1. The CDR3 covers 15 residues. Germline V lookup: CDR1 KGHSH, CDR2 LQKENI. Unmatched junction bases numbered 6, after V lost 3 bases and J lost 2 bases. The CDR3 DNA is TGTGCCAGCTCACCTACTGGGACAGCACAAGAGACCCAGTACTTC. It translates to CASSPTGTAQETQYF.

The J gene is TRBJ2-2, the V gene TRBV18; D is unresolved. The CDR3 loop spans 13 amino acids. The germline V and J ends were trimmed by 4 bases and 1 base, with 4 bases remaining between them. Germline CDR1 and CDR2: KGHSH and LQKENI. The CDR3 region is CASSRENTGELFF. The CDR3 nucleotides are TGTGCCAGCTCACGCGAGAACACCGGGGAGCTGTTTTTT.

This clone has a handful of counts. This sequence joins TRBV6-5 and TRBJ1-6; 9 bases align to TRBD1. The ends lost 3 bases at V and 7 bases at J; junction bases unmatched: 7. The CDR3 extends over 16 amino acids. Germline-derived CDR1 and CDR2 are MNHEY and SVGAGI. The CDR3 loop is CASSYRGTGKNSPLHF. CDR3 nucleotide sequence: TGTGCCAGCAGTTATCGTGGGACAGGGAAGAATTCACCCCTCCACTTT.

This chain joins TRBV27 and TRBJ2-1, with TRBD2 matching over 7 bases. The CDR3 length is 16 residues. Germline-derived CDR1 and CDR2 are MNHEY and SMNVEV (reference sequence). J lost 2 bases, V lost 0 bases, and 4 bases had no gene match. CDR3 residues: CASSLSAGVPYNEQFF. DNA for the CDR3: TGTGCCAGCAGTTTATCCGCGGGAGTGCCCTACAATGAGCAGTTCTTC.

The chain joins TRBV5-1 to TRBJ2-7; tentatively, D is TRBD1 (6 bases). Trimming removed 7 bases at V and 4 bases at J, with 24 bases between. This CDR3 has 16 residues. Germline values: CDR1 SGHRS, CDR2 YFSETQ. Here the CDR3 DNA reads TGCGCCAGCTCCGGGACCGGAGTGGCTAGGGGGTACGAGCAGTACTTC. It yields the protein CASSGTGVARGYEQYF.

This chain uses TRBV5-4 with TRBJ2-3; D is uncertain. The CDR3 runs 12 residues. The germline V gene has CDR1 SGHNT and CDR2 YYREEE (reference sequence). Trimming left V 3 bases short and J 6 bases short, with 8 bases between. The CDR3 coding sequence is TGTGCCAGCAGCTATGCAGTGGATACGCAGTATTTT. It yields the protein CASSYAVDTQYF.

V and J are TRBV11-2 and TRBJ2-2; D gene unclear. CDR1 and CDR2 (germline): SGHAT, FQNNGV. The CDR3 covers 15 residues. V lost 1 base and J 5 bases, leaving 11 bases between the germline ends. The CDR3 loop is CASSLATTSTGELFF. The CDR3 bases are TGTGCCAGCAGCTTAGCCACGACTTCTACCGGGGAGCTGTTTTTT.

The chain carries TRBV6-1 and TRBJ1-5; TRBD1 aligns across 7 bases. The CDR3 is 13 residues long. Germline V gene sequence: CDR1 MNHNS, CDR2 SASEGT. V was pared by 6 bases and J by 2 bases, with 1 base of the junction left unmatched. CDR3 sequence (DNA): TGTGCCAGCAGAGGGACAGGCAATCAGCCCCAGCATTTT. Its translation: CASRGTGNQPQHF.

This clone was found a few times. The chain combines TRBV6-5 with TRBJ2-7, with 10 positions matching TRBD2. CDR1 and CDR2 from the germline V gene are MNHEY and SVGAGI. This CDR3 has 16 residues. Trimming cost V 1 base and J 4 bases; bases outside gene matches: 7. CDR3 loop: CASSYWSGGGRYEQYF. Here the CDR3 DNA reads TGTGCCAGCAGTTACTGGAGCGGGGGGGGCCGGTACGAGCAGTACTTC.

The rearrangement links TRBV28 to TRBJ2-2; maybe TRBD1 (6 bases). V was trimmed by 1 base and J by 4 bases, leaving 19 bases between them. The CDR3 extends over 18 amino acids. The germline gives CDR1 MDHEN, CDR2 SYDVKM. As DNA, the CDR3 is TGTGCCAGCAGTTTATTGTCGTTGAGGACAGTCTTCACCGGGGAGCTGTTTTTT. Its translation is CASSLLSLRTVFTGELFF.

The genes are TRBV2 and TRBJ1-5, with 7 bases lining up with TRBD1. V shed 4 bases, J shed 5 bases, and the junction held 11 bases outside the gene matches. This CDR3 has 16 amino acids. Germline loops: CDR1 SNHLY, CDR2 FYNNEI. CDR3 protein: CASSVYEGAGYQPQHF. The CDR3 coding sequence is TGTGCCAGCAGTGTGTATGAGGGGGCTGGTTATCAGCCCCAGCATTTT.

The chain uses TRBV7-2 and TRBJ1-4, with 10 bases lining up with TRBD1. The CDR3 spans 14 residues. Germline CDR1 reads SGHTA; CDR2 reads FQGNSA. V shed 5 bases, J shed 7 bases, and the junction held 4 bases outside the gene matches. CDR3 in DNA: TGTGCCAGCAGCCCGGGACAGGGGAGTGAAAAACTGTTTTTT. Protein: CASSPGQGSEKLFF.

This chain joins TRBV19 and TRBJ1-2, with 8 nucleotides matching TRBD1. Trimming took 8 bases from V and 0 from J; bases not matched to a gene: 17. CDR1 is LNHDA, CDR2 SQIVND, per germline (reference sequence). This CDR3 is built from 18 residues. The CDR3 sequence is CASYRGRGREASNYGYTF. The CDR3 region has the DNA TGTGCCAGTTATCGGGGCAGGGGGCGCGAAGCGTCTAACTATGGCTACACCTTC.

The chain uses TRBV9 and TRBJ1-1, with D unresolved. The CDR3 runs to 15 residues. Germline V gene data show CDR1 as SGDLS and CDR2 as YYNGEE. Between the trimmed V and J ends, which lost 0 bases and 1 base, there was a span of 10 bases. CDR3: CASSVGAGANTEAFF. CDR3 sequence (DNA): TGTGCCAGCAGCGTAGGGGCGGGCGCGAACACTGAAGCTTTCTTT.